Reported below is one T cell receptor (beta chain). Its matching antigen is unknown. These data originate in a study of T-cell reconstitution after alpha-beta-depleted transplantation in children. Losses at the gene ends were 5 bases for V and 8 bases for J; bases not matched to a gene: 8. This CDR3 comprises 14 residues. Germline V gives CDR1 LNHNV, CDR2 YYDKDF (reference sequence). General observations from the study: The origin of alpha-beta T cells about two months after transplant was reportedly several hundred expanded graft clones. In some patients, recipient T cells and intrathymic progenitors surviving conditioning explained high day-60 diversity. A year post-transplant, T-cell counts and diversity derived mostly from newly produced T cells.

Unique molecular identifiers were incorporated when the TCRbeta library was constructed. TCRdb fed the PCR reads into MiXCR, producing one record per CDR3 protein. The profile shows more than 120,000 distinct CDR3 sequences, roughly 8.8% of them singletons. Sample: PBMCs, mostly from graft donor cells, taken 180 days after TCRalphabeta/CD19-depleted stem cell transplant. This sequence joins TRBV15 and TRBJ1-4, with 7 bases identical to TRBD1. This clonotype was obtained from a female patient aged 2-9 years who had a stem cell transplant for congenital amegakaryocytic thrombocytopenia, so the T cells may come from the graft donor. For the CDR3, the DNA is TGTGCCACCAGCCGAGGGGGCGCGGAAGAAAAACTGTTTTTT. Amino acid sequence: CATSRGGAEEKLFF.